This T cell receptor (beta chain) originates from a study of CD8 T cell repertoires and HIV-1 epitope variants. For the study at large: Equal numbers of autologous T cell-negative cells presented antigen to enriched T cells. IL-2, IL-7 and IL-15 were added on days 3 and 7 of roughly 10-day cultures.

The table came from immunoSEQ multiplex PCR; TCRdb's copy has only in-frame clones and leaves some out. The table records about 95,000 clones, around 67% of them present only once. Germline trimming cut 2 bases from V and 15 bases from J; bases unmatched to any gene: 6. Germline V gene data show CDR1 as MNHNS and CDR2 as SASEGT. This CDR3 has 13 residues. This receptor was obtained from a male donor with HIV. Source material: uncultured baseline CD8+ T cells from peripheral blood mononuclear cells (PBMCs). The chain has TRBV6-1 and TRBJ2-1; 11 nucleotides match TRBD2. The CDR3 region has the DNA TGTGCCAGCAGTGAACTAGCGGGAGGTTCTGGGTTCTTC. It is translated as CASSELAGGSGFF.